This entry is about one T cell receptor beta chain. Antigen specificity is unknown. The data originate from a study of OX40 agonist ivuxolimab in advanced cancers. Notes on the study in general: Certain nonresponders additionally had low normalized T-cell clonal expansion.

Sequencing was performed with immunoSEQ multiplex PCR; in TCRdb, only in-frame clones are kept and a portion is missing. The sample includes around 15,000 clones, 80% of them seen just once. This CDR3 has 12 amino acids. CDR1 is SGHDT, CDR2 YYEEEE, per germline. V was shortened by 4 bases and J by 8 bases, with 9 bases between the two germline ends. Excluded were patients having autoimmune disease history or systemic immunosuppression. Baseline was the first blood sampling point, followed by cycle 4 day 1 and cycle 7 day 1. The chain combines TRBV5-6 with TRBJ2-2; D not certain. Specimen: CD4+ or CD8+ T cells sorted from blood, collected in a trial of the OX40 agonist ivuxolimab. This clonotype was sampled from an adult with an advanced solid tumor such as melanoma, head and neck, liver or kidney cancer. Here the CDR3 reads CASSTNMGELFF. In DNA form, the CDR3 reads TGTGCCAGCAGCACTAATATGGGGGAGCTGTTTTTT. Filled out from reference TRBV5-6 and TRBJ2-2, the complete variable domain reads DAGVTQSPTHLIKTRGQQVTLRCSPKSGHDTVSWYQQALGQGPQFIFQYYEEEERQRGNFPDRFSGHQFPNYSSELNVNALLLGDSALYLCASSTNMGELFFGEGSRLTVL.